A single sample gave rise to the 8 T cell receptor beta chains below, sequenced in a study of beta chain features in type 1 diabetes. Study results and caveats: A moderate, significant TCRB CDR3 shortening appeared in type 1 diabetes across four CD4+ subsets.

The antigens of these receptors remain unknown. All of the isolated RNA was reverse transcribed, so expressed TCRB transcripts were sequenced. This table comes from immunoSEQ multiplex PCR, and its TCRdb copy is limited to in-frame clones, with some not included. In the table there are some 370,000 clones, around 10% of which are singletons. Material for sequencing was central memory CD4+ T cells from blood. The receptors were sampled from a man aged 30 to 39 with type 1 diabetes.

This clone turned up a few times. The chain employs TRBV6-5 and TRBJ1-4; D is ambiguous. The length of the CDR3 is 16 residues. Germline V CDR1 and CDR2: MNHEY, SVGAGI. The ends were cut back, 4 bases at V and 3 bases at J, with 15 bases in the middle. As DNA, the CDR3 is TGTGCCAGCAGTTGGTTCAGGACCTTTTCTAATGAAAAACTGTTTTTT. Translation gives CASSWFRTFSNEKLFF.

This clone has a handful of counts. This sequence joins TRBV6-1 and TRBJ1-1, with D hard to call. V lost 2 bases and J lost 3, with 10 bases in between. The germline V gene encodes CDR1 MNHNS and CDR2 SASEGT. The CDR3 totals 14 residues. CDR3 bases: TGTGCCAGCAGTGAACGGGATGCGGACACTGAAGCTTTCTTT. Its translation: CASSERDADTEAFF.

The DNA for the CDR3 is TGTGCCAGCAGTTTAGTCGGGCAGAAAGAGACCCAGTACTTC. It translates to CASSLVGQKETQYF. This chain joins TRBV28 and TRBJ2-5, with D hard to call. This CDR3 contains 14 residues. Germline lookup yields CDR1 MDHEN and CDR2 SYDVKM. Trimming removed 2 bases from V and 3 bases from J, with 10 bases in between.

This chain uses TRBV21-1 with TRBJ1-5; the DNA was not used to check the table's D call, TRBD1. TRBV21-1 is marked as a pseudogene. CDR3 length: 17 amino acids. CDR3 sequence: CASSRGTGTYSNQPQHF. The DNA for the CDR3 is TGTGCCAGCAGCCGGGGGACAGGGACCTATAGCAATCAGCCCCAGCATTTT.

This chain's CDR3 is CASSLGGVAEGSYNEQFF. The DNA for the CDR3 is TGTGCCAGCAGCTTAGGTGGGGTCGCGGAGGGCTCCTACAATGAGCAGTTCTTC. The chain carries TRBV7-2 and TRBJ2-1, with TRBD2 as a possible D gene (6 bases). CDR1 is SGHTA and CDR2 is FQGNSA in the germline V gene. This CDR3 is built from 18 residues. V lost 1 base and J lost 0, with 16 bases in between.

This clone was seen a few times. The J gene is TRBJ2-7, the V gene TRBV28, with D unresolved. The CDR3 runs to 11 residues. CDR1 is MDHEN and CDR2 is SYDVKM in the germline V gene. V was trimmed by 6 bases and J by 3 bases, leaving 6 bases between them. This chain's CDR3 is CASRSNYEQYF. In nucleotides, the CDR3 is TGTGCCAGCAGATCGAACTACGAGCAGTACTTC. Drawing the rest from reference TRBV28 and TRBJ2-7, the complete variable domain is DVKVTQSSRYLVKRTGEKVFLECVQDMDHENMFWYRQDPGLGLRLIYFSYDVKMKEKGDIPEGYSVSREKKERFSLILESASTNQTSMYLCASRSNYEQYFGPGTRLTVT.

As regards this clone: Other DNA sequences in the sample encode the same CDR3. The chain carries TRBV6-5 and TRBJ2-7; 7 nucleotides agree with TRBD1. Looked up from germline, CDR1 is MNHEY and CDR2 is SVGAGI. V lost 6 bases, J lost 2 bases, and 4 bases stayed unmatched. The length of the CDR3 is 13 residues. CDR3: CASRRGTAYEQYF. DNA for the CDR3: TGTGCCAGCAGACGTGGGACAGCCTACGAGCAGTACTTC.

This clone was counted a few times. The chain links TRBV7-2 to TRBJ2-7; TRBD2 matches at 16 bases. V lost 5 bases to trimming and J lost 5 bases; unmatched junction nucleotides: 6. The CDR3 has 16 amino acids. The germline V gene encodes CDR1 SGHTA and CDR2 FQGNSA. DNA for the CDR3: TGTGCCAGCAGCCCGGGGACTAGCGGGAGGGGTGACGAGCAGTACTTC. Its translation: CASSPGTSGRGDEQYF.